This T cell receptor beta chain was captured by sequencing in a study of human T cells and chemical hapten exposure. Study information: Small differences in pooled library volume mainly drove the variation in TCR yields per sample. Study-level findings and limits: Alopecia in the donors means their immune response may deviate from healthy people's.

Authors' methods: Samples contained a median of roughly 96,000 TCRs, with a range of roughly 23,224 to 700,000. Each CDR3 protein gets one entry after TCRdb re-called the RACE reads with MiXCR. The V and J calls, along with clone size, are taken from TCRdb and not from the paper's own processing. The sample lists fewer than 300,000 distinct CDR3 sequences; about 9% were seen once. The time point: pre-sensitization, week 0. Regarding treatment: therapeutic diphenylcyclopropenone sensitization with weekly scalp DPC. This clonotype has more than one count but fewer than ten. Its antigen remains unknown. With 6 bases removed from V and 3 bases from J, the gap between germline ends came to 8 bases. This CDR3 comprises 12 residues.

Here the sequenced sample was whole blood, taken in connection with sensitization to the hapten diphenylcyclopropenone (DPC). V usage is TRBV12-3 or TRBV12-4 and J usage is TRBJ1-1; D not certain. This TCR derives from a woman in her thirties or forties with alopecia areata. Some clones in this sample may be carry-over from other donors' samples. In nucleotides, the CDR3 is TGTGCCAGCAGGGAGGGCTACACTGAAGCTTTCTTT. Protein sequence: CASREGYTEAFF.